This entry is about one TCR beta chain. The antigen is undetermined. The data were produced by immunoSEQ multiplex PCR, yet TCRdb's version contains in-frame clones alone and is incomplete. Found here are some 2,000,000 clones, roughly 96% of them singletons; the top ten hold 0.1% to 0.15%. This sample was taken from a study of shared clonotypes between healthy human individuals. Whole-study context: Donors consisted of a couple of women and three men between 18 and 49. Per donor, three plates held CD4 naive cells, three held CD4 memory, two held CD8 naive and one held CD8 memory.

Germline V gene data show CDR1 as MNHEY and CDR2 as SVGAGI. Trimming cost V 5 bases and J 0 bases, with 7 bases left between them. This CDR3 is built from 13 residues. Overall study results and limits: Generally, naive subsets came out with larger estimated richness than memory subsets. At large depth, rarefaction still showed sorted-subset sequencing to be incomplete.

The source material was naive CD4+ T cells sorted from blood. Indicated subset: CD45RA+ positively selected. The V gene is TRBV6-5, the J gene TRBJ1-1; no firm D call. The receptor was isolated from a man younger than 35 in good health. For the CDR3, the DNA is TGTGCCAGCAGTCACCCACTGAACACTGAAGCTTTCTTT. It encodes CASSHPLNTEAFF.